One and the same sample provided the 27 T cell receptor beta chains below, sequenced in a study of radiation and T cells in renal cell carcinoma (dated by TCRdb to the early 2020s). This specimen's time point label, interpreted: baseline pretreatment blood. The treatment or condition tag for this specimen amounts to: 15 Gy SBRT to primary tumor, nephrectomy 4 weeks later. The method was the immunoSEQ multiplex PCR assay. TCRdb limited this immuneACCESS table to in-frame rearrangements with V and J called. A share of clones is missing; checked studies link under half to unresolved V genes, and the rest is unexplained. Recorded for this sample are about 22,000 clones; about 80% of them occurred a single time. The ten most abundant clones make up approximately 39% of the sample. The specimen was blood, collected from a patient whose treatment included radiotherapy and nephrectomy. All receptors come from a man in his 60s with renal cell carcinoma.

This clone has more than one count but fewer than ten. Here the CDR3 DNA reads TGTGCCAGCGGGAGATCCTCCTACGAGCAGTACTTC. Its protein product is CASGRSSYEQYF. The rearrangement uses TRBV14 and TRBJ2-7; D perhaps matches TRBD2 (5 bases). CDR3 length: 12 residues. Germline-derived CDR1 and CDR2 are SGHDN and FVKESK. The V end was cut by 8 bases, the J end by 0 bases, with 8 bases between.

V gene TRBV9 combines with J gene TRBJ1-1; no firm D call. The V end lost 2 bases, the J end lost 0 bases, and 14 bases lay between the germline ends. CDR3 size: 16 residues. Per germline, CDR1 SGDLS and CDR2 YYNGEE. The CDR3 here is CASSVMRLTVNTEAFF. CDR3 sequence (DNA): TGTGCCAGCAGCGTGATGCGGCTGACCGTGAACACTGAAGCTTTCTTT.

This clone was seen only a few times. This chain uses TRBV30 with TRBJ1-1; D is possibly TRBD1 (5 bases). This CDR3 region has 13 residues. Trimming stripped 0 bases from V and 2 bases from J, with 7 bases between. In germline, CDR1 is GTSNPN, CDR2 SVGIG (reference sequence). The DNA for the CDR3 is TGTGCCTGGAGTGTGGGGCTCAACACTGAAGCTTTCTTT. It yields the protein CAWSVGLNTEAFF.

The rearrangement joins TRBV6-4 to TRBJ2-3; D remains ambiguous. The CDR3 totals 9 residues. The V gene's germline CDR1 is MRHNA and CDR2 SNTAGT. The V end was cut by 3 bases, the J end by 9 bases, with 1 base between. CDR3 nucleotide sequence: TGTGCCAGCAGTGAAACGCAGTATTTT. Translated, it gives CASSETQYF.

The chain is built from TRBV21-1 and TRBJ1-2; no DNA check was done on the table's D call, TRBD1. TRBV21-1 is shown as a pseudogene. The CDR3 spans 13 residues. The CDR3 region has the DNA TGTGCCATTTCCCTTTGGGGCAAATATGGCTACACCTTC. The encoded protein is CAISLWGKYGYTF.

The rearrangement links TRBV30 to TRBJ2-5; 7 bases align to TRBD2. Germline CDR1 is GTSNPN and CDR2 is SVGIG (reference sequence). The CDR3 totals 11 residues. Unmatched junction bases numbered 9, after V lost 7 bases and J lost 10 bases. The CDR3: CAFPGPGGQYF. The CDR3 DNA is TGTGCCTTTCCGGGACCGGGGGGCCAGTACTTC.

In its sample, this clone was seen once. The chain carries TRBV7-2 and TRBJ2-7, with 10 bases identical to TRBD2. The CDR3 is 15 amino acids. V dropped 4 bases and J dropped 0; count of bases not matched to a gene: 3. Germline CDR1 is SGHTA and CDR2 is FQGNSA. Written as DNA, the CDR3 is TGTGCCAGCAGCTCAACTAGCGGGATCTCCTACGAGCAGTACTTC. Its protein is CASSSTSGISYEQYF.

The rearrangement links TRBV5-4 to TRBJ2-7; D ambiguous. The CDR3 spans 13 residues. V lost 0 bases and J 7 bases, leaving 11 bases between the germline ends. Germline V gene sequence: CDR1 SGHNT, CDR2 YYREEE (reference sequence). DNA of the CDR3: TGTGCCAGCAGCTTGGGAAGTATATCAGAGCAGTACTTC. Translation gives CASSLGSISEQYF.

The gene calls are TRBV27 and TRBJ1-1; the D gene is possibly TRBD1 (5 bases). Germline V gives CDR1 MNHEY, CDR2 SMNVEV (reference sequence). Trimming left V 6 bases short and J 1 base short, with 15 bases between. The CDR3 is 15 residues long. CDR3 sequence: CASSHEGSSNTEAFF. DNA of the CDR3: TGTGCCAGCAGCCACGAGGGGTCCTCGAACACTGAAGCTTTCTTT.

The chain joins TRBV11-2 to TRBJ2-1; D gene ambiguous. The V end was cut by 0 bases, the J end by 10 bases, with 10 bases between. The CDR3 loop spans 13 amino acids. Germline CDR1 and CDR2: SGHAT and FQNNGV. The CDR3: CASSLERSGEQFF. The CDR3 bases are TGTGCCAGCAGCTTAGAACGTAGTGGGGAGCAGTTCTTC.

This sequence joins TRBV7-2 and TRBJ1-1, with D perhaps TRBD1 (5 bases). Trimming stripped 5 bases from V and 1 base from J, with 8 bases between. Germline CDR1 and CDR2: SGHTA and FQGNSA. This CDR3 has 13 residues. CDR3: CASSKGPNTEAFF. CDR3 coding DNA: TGTGCCAGCAGCAAGGGGCCGAACACTGAAGCTTTCTTT.

V gene TRBV27 combines with J gene TRBJ1-1, with D uncertain. Germline V CDR1 and CDR2: MNHEY, SMNVEV (reference sequence). There are 13 residues in the CDR3. The V end lost 6 bases, the J end lost 1 base, and 9 bases lay between the germline ends. CDR3 residues: CASSLGENTEAFF. CDR3 nucleotide sequence: TGTGCCAGCAGCCTGGGAGAGAACACTGAAGCTTTCTTT.

A note on this clone: This CDR3 is also generated by other DNA sequences in the sample. V gene TRBV18 combines with J gene TRBJ2-2; TRBD1 or TRBD2 may be the D gene (6 bases each). CDR1 is KGHSH and CDR2 is LQKENI in the germline V gene. V lost 2 bases, J lost 5 bases, and 12 bases lay in between. The CDR3 length is 15 residues. The CDR3 is CASSPLQGRTGELFF. CDR3 nucleotide sequence: TGTGCCAGCTCACCATTGCAGGGGAGGACCGGGGAGCTGTTTTTT.

The chain couples TRBV5-5 to TRBJ2-3; D is ambiguous. Germline V gene data show CDR1 as SGHKS and CDR2 as YYEKEE (reference sequence). This CDR3 region has 12 residues. V lost 4 bases to trimming and J lost 3 bases, with 6 bases between them. The CDR3 spells CASSPATDTQYF. The CDR3 DNA follows: TGTGCCAGCAGCCCGGCGACAGATACGCAGTATTTT.

The chain joins TRBV4-1 to TRBJ1-4; 7 positions match TRBD1. Germline-derived CDR1 and CDR2 are MGHRA and YSYEKL. The CDR3 contains 16 residues. V lost 3 bases, J lost 5 bases, and 9 bases stayed unmatched. The CDR3 spells CASSQGTGTENEKLFF. CDR3 DNA: TGCGCCAGCAGCCAGGGCACAGGGACAGAAAATGAAAAACTGTTTTTT.

The gene calls are TRBV7-2 and TRBJ2-4; no clear D gene. Germline lookup yields CDR1 SGHTA and CDR2 FQGNSA. The CDR3 contains 16 residues. V was clipped by 2 bases and J by 3 bases, with 14 bases between them. CDR3 DNA: TGTGCCAGCAGCTTATTGGGCGGAGCAGGCAAAAACATTCAGTACTTC. Translated: CASSLLGGAGKNIQYF.

This rearrangement joins TRBV18 to TRBJ1-5, with D possibly being TRBD1 (5 bases). CDR3 length equals 15 residues. V was cut by 2 bases and J by 4 bases, with 12 bases left in between. Germline CDR1 is KGHSH and CDR2 is LQKENI. CDR3 sequence reads: CASSPGAGWNQPQHF. CDR3 sequence (DNA): TGTGCCAGCTCACCAGGGGCAGGGTGGAATCAGCCCCAGCATTTT.

The chain has TRBV5-1 and TRBJ2-1; TRBD1 matches at 8 bases. Germline-derived CDR1 and CDR2 are SGHRS and YFSETQ. The V and J ends lost 4 bases and 7 bases, in that order; junction bases with no gene match: 13. The length of the CDR3 is 16 residues. The CDR3 loop is CASSATGVQRSNEQFF. In DNA, the CDR3 is TGCGCCAGCAGCGCGACAGGGGTACAGCGGTCGAATGAGCAGTTCTTC.

The gene calls are TRBV6-6 and TRBJ1-1, with 8 bases lining up with TRBD1. The junction had 12 bases not matched to a gene; V was cut back by 9 bases and J by 0 bases. The CDR3 is 16 amino acids. Germline loops: CDR1 MNHNY, CDR2 SVGAGI (reference sequence). The CDR3 protein is CASRHHRTGLNTEAFF. DNA of the CDR3: TGTGCCAGTCGCCACCATCGGACAGGGTTGAACACTGAAGCTTTCTTT.

The V call is TRBV19, the J call TRBJ1-1, with D maybe TRBD1 (5 bases). The V end lost 4 bases, the J end lost 4 bases, and 13 bases lay between the germline ends. Per germline, CDR1 LNHDA and CDR2 SQIVND (reference sequence). The CDR3 consists of 14 residues. The DNA for the CDR3 is TGTGCCAGTAGTAGGGGGGGAGTCGGCACTGAAGCTTTCTTT. Translation: CASSRGGVGTEAFF.

V is TRBV6-1 and J is TRBJ1-1, with D maybe TRBD1 (5 bases). Trimming left V 4 bases short and J 0 bases short, with 9 bases between. The CDR3 extends over 14 amino acids. Germline V gene lookup returns CDR1 MNHNS and CDR2 SASEGT. CDR3 sequence (DNA): TGTGCCAGCAGTGTACAGGTTTTGAACACTGAAGCTTTCTTT. Translating gives CASSVQVLNTEAFF.

This rearrangement joins TRBV23-1 to TRBJ2-3, with D tentatively TRBD2 (6 bases). TRBV23-1 carries the ORF label, with uncertain function. Trimming removed 2 bases at V and 2 bases at J, with 17 bases between. This CDR3 region has 17 residues. CDR3 in amino acids: CASSQMPAGPNTDTQYF. The DNA for the CDR3 is TGCGCCAGCAGTCAAATGCCCGCGGGGCCCAACACAGATACGCAGTATTTT.

In regard to this clone: The junction differs from germline at one of its ends, possibly a read error. This chain connects TRBV6-5 to TRBJ1-1; no definite D call. The CDR3 runs to 10 residues. Germline CDR1 and CDR2: MNHEY and SVGAGI. CDR3: CASGYPEAFF. DNA for the CDR3: TGTGCCAGCGGTTACCCTGAAGCTTTCTTT.

The chain couples TRBV30 to TRBJ2-3; TRBD2 matches 8 bases. Trimming removed 1 base from V and 0 bases from J; junction bases left unmatched: 9. Germline CDR1 reads GTSNPN; CDR2 reads SVGIG (reference sequence). There are 17 residues in the CDR3. CDR3 region: CAWSGGGSGISTDTQYF. In nucleotides, the CDR3 is TGTGCCTGGAGTGGGGGCGGTAGCGGGATTAGCACAGATACGCAGTATTTT.

The chain joins TRBV9 to TRBJ2-5, with 7 bases identical to TRBD1. J gave up 1 base and V 3 bases, and 6 bases lay outside the gene matches. The length of the CDR3 is 15 residues. The germline gives CDR1 SGDLS, CDR2 YYNGEE. The CDR3 region has the DNA TGTGCCAGCAGCGGAACCGGGACAGCCCAAGAGACCCAGTACTTC. Its protein product is CASSGTGTAQETQYF.

This clone came up once. The V and J genes are TRBV13 and TRBJ1-2, with D maybe TRBD1 (5 bases). V gave up 1 base and J gave up 8 bases, with 11 bases separating them. This CDR3 has 13 amino acids. CDR1 and CDR2 from the germline V gene are PRHDT and FYEKMQ (reference sequence). CDR3 nucleotides: TGTGCCAGCAGCTTAGAGGGGTTTTGGGGCTACACCTTC. This encodes CASSLEGFWGYTF. The full variable domain, its missing parts supplied by reference TRBV13 and TRBJ1-2, is AAGVIQSPRHLIKEKRETATLKCYPIPRHDTVYWYQQGPGQDPQFLISFYEKMQSDKGSIPDRFSAQQFSDYHSELNMSSLELGDSALYFCASSLEGFWGYTFGSGTRLTVV.

The chain links TRBV6-1 to TRBJ2-1, with TRBD2 matching over 8 bases. Germline trimming cut 10 bases from V and 3 bases from J; bases unmatched to any gene: 11. CDR3 length equals 15 residues. Germline-derived CDR1 and CDR2 are MNHNS and SASEGT. CDR3 amino acids: CATDPGLAGYNEQFF. DNA for the CDR3: TGTGCCACCGACCCCGGACTAGCCGGCTACAATGAGCAGTTCTTC.